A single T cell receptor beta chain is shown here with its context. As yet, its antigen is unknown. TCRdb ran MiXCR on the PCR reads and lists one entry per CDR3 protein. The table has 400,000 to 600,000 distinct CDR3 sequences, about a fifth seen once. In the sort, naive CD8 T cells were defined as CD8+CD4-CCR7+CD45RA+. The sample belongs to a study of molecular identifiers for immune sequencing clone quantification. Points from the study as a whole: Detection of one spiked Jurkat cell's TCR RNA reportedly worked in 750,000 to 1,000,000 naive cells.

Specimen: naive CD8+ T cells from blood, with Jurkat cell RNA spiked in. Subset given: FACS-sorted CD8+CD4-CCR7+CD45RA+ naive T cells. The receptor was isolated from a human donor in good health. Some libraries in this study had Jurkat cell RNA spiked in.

DNA of the CDR3: TGTGCCAGCAGCTTTGGGTCGGTCGGGAGGAGCTACAATGAGCAGTTCTTC. Translated: CASSFGSVGRSYNEQFF. The chain couples TRBV5-4 to TRBJ2-1, with 7 positions matching TRBD2. This CDR3 is built from 17 residues. V gave up 2 bases and J gave up 3 bases; unmatched junction bases: 11. Germline lookup yields CDR1 SGHNT and CDR2 YYREEE (reference sequence).